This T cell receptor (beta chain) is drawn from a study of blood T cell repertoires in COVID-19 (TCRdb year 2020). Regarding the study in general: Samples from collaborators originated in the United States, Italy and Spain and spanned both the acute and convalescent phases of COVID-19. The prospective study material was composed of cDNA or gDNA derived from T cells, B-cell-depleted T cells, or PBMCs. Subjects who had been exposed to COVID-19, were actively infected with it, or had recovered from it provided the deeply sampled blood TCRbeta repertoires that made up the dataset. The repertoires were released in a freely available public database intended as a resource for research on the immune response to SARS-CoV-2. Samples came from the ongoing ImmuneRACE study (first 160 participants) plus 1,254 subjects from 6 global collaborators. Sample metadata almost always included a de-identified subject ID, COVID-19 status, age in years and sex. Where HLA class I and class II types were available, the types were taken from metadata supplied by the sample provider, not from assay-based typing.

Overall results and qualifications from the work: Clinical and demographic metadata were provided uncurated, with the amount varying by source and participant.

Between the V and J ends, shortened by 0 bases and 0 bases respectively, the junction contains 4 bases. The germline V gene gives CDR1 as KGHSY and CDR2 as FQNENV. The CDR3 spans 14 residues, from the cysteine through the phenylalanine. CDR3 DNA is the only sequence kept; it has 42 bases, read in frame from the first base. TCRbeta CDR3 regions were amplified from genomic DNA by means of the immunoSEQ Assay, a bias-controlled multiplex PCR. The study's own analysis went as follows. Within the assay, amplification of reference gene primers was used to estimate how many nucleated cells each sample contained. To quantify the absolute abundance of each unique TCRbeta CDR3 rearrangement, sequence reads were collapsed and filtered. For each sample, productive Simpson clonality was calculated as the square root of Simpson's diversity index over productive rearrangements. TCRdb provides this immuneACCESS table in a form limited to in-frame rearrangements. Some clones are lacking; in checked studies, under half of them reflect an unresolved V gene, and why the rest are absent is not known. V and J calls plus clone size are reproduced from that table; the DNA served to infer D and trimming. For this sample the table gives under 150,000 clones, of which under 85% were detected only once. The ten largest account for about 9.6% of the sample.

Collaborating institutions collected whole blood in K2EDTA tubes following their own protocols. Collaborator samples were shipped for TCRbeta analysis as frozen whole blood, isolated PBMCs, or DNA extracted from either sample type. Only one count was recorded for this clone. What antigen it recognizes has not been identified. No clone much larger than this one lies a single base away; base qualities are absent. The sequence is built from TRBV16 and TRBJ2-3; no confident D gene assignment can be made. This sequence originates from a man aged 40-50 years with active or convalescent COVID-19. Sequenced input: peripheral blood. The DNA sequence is TGTGCCAGCAGCCAATCGGCTAGCACAGATACGCAGTATTTT. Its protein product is CASSQSASTDTQYF.